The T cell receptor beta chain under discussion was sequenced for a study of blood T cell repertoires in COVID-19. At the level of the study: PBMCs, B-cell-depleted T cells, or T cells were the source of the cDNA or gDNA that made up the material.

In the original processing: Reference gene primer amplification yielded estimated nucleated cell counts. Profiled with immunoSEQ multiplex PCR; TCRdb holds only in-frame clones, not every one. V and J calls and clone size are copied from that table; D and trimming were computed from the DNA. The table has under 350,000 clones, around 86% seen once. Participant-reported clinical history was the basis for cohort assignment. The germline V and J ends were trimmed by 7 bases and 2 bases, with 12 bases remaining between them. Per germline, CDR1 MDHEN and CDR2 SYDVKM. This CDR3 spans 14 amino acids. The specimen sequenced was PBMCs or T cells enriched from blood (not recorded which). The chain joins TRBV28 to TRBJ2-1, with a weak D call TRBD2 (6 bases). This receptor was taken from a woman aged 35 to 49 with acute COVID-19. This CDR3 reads CASTWRGAYNEQFF. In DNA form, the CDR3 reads TGTGCCAGCACATGGCGGGGAGCCTACAATGAGCAGTTCTTC.